This T cell receptor (beta chain) is from a study of control samples from healthy donors and cancer patients. Measured with immunoSEQ multiplex PCR; TCRdb has only the in-frame clones, and not every one. The table includes about 100,000 clones, 80% to 95% detected once. V was trimmed by 4 bases and J by 8 bases, leaving 15 bases between them. The CDR3 contains 14 residues. Looked up from germline, CDR1 is SGHDN and CDR2 is FVKESK. Sequencing input: blood. This chain links TRBV14 with TRBJ2-4, with a weak D call TRBD1 (5 bases). The receptor was derived from a human donor in good health. The donor label of this sample is uncertain. The CDR3 here is CASSRQSGFYIQYF. The CDR3 DNA follows: TGTGCCAGCAGCCGGCAGTCAGGGTTTTACATTCAGTACTTC.